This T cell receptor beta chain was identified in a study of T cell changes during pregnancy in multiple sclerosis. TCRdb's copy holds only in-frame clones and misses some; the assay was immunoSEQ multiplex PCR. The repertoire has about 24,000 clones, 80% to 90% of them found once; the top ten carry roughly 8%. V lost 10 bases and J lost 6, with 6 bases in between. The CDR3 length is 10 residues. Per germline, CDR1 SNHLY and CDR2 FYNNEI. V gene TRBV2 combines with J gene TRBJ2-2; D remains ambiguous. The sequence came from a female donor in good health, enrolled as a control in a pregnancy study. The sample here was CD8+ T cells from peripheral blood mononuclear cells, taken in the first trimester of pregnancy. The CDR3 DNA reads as TGTGCCATCCGGGCCGGGGAGCTGTTTTTT. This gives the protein CAIRAGELFF.